This paragraph reports one T cell receptor (beta chain). The antigen is unknown. Produced via immunoSEQ multiplex PCR; TCRdb's table is partial and in-frame only. The sample lists tens of thousands of clones, roughly 87% occurring once. This sample was taken from a study of chemoradiotherapy in HPV16-positive cancers. In the study overall: Functional T-cell assays on a couple of HPV16-positive patients' cells defined candidate HPV-specific clones and common TCR motifs. Study results and caveats: The functional HPV-specific definition rests on just a couple of HPV16-positive patients. Candidate HPV-specific clones and E7-related TCR motifs grew in tumor during treatment. Better recurrence-free survival went with HPV-responsive T-cell expansion in HPV16-positive patients.

Germline CDR1 is MGHRA and CDR2 is YSYEKL. J gave up 1 base and V 3 bases, and 4 bases lay outside the gene matches. The CDR3 has 15 residues. The J gene is TRBJ1-1, the V gene TRBV4-1, with 8 bases aligning to TRBD1. The source of this sequence is a human donor with HPV-associated anogenital cancer. This material consisted of blood, taken from a patient who underwent chemoradiotherapy. CDR3 loop: CASSHMDRENTEAFF. The DNA of the CDR3 is TGCGCCAGCAGCCACATGGACAGGGAGAACACTGAAGCTTTCTTT.